This T cell receptor (beta chain) appears in the sequencing data of a study of T-cell memory formation after mild COVID-19. Study-wide results and caveats: Unconfirmed was the SARS-CoV-2 specificity of second-wave clones that peaked on day 37. Day 15 to 85 contractors were CD4/CD8 balanced; later expanders leaned CD4+. Shrinking CD4+ clones were chiefly CM and EM; CD8+ ones were chiefly EMRA.

TCR alpha and TCR beta cDNA libraries carrying sample barcodes and UMIs came from 5'RACE with constant-segment primers. MiXCR, run by TCRdb on the 5' RACE reads, gives a single entry per CDR3 protein. Here the sample spans about 340,000 distinct CDR3 sequences, 10% to 15% being singletons. This clonotype was counted a few times. The antigen is unknown. The sequencing sample was made of PBMCs or a T cell subset sorted from them (not recorded which). This sequence was found in a man younger than 35 who had mild COVID-19 (a few samples of this study predate the infection). Cell type and time point are not known.

Written as DNA, the CDR3 is TGCGCCAGCAGCCAAGATCGGGGAACGGGGAACATTCAGTACTTC. Translating gives CASSQDRGTGNIQYF. The chain couples TRBV4-1 to TRBJ2-4; a possible D gene is TRBD2 (5 bases). V lost 0 bases to trimming and J lost 7 bases, with 13 bases between them. Germline values: CDR1 MGHRA, CDR2 YSYEKL. CDR3 length: 15 amino acids.